This TCR beta chain was captured in a study of regulatory T cells in long-lasting Graves disease. Study-level results: Whereas new patients shared 970 or so public clonotypes, persistent patients shared more, at under 3,500.

This clonotype was observed at least ten times. Antigen unknown. Time point in this sample: newly diagnosed GD, antithyroid drugs for less than 3 months. From PBMCs, RNA was extracted and then used to make the TCR library. For TCR beta, libraries came from iRepertoire HTBI primers and Arm-PCR of CDR3 regions. TCRdb reprocessed the multiplex PCR reads with MiXCR, giving one entry per CDR3 protein. The sample shows about 530,000 distinct CDR3 sequences, about 15% of them seen only once. These data were likewise used in another study, on T cells in Graves' hyperthyroidism and ophthalmopathy. Turning to that study: Calling Graves' hyperthyroidism stable meant ophthalmopathy did not progress within 18 months. Clinical symptoms, serum thyroxine and TRAb, thyroid ultrasound and orbital computed tomography were used for the diagnoses. For ophthalmopathy, model prediction preceded onset by a median 6.5 months.

Source: peripheral blood mononuclear cells (PBMCs), taken at new diagnosis, from a patient treated with antithyroid drugs. The sequence came from a woman aged 35 to 59 with Graves disease.

This CDR3 reads CASSYLGQGRSETQYF. Here the CDR3 DNA reads TGTGCCAGCAGTTACCTCGGACAGGGGAGGTCAGAGACCCAGTACTTC. This chain links TRBV6-2 or TRBV6-3 with TRBJ2-5; 9 positions match TRBD1. CDR1 and CDR2 from the germline V gene are MNHEY and SVGEGT. With V trimmed by 2 bases and J by 4 bases, 8 bases remained unmatched. This CDR3 comprises 16 residues.